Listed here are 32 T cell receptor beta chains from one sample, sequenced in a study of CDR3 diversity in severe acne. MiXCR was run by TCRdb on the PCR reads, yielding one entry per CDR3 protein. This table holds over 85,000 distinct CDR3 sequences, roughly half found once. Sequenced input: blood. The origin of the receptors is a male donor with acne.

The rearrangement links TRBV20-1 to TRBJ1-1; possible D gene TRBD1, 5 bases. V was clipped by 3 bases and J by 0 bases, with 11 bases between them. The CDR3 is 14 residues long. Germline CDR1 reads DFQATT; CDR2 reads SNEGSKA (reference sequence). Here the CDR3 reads CSARTGTMNTEAFF. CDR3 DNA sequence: TGCAGTGCTAGGACCGGGACCATGAACACTGAAGCTTTCTTT.

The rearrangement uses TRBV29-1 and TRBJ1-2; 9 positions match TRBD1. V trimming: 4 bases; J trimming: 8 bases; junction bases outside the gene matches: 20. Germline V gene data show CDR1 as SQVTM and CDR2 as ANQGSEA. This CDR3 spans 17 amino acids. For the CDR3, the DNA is TGCAGCGTTGCGGGCCCCTTTAGTGAACAGGGGGCATGGGGCTACACCTTC. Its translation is CSVAGPFSEQGAWGYTF.

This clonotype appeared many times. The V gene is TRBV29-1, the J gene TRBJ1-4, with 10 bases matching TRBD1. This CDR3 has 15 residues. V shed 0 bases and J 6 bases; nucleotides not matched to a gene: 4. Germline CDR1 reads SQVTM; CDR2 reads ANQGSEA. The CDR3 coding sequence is TGCAGCGTTGAAGAAAGGACAGGGGGACATGAAAAACTGTTTTTT. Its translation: CSVEERTGGHEKLFF. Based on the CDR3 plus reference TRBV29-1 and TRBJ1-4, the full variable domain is SAVISQKPSRDICQRGTSLTIQCQVDSQVTMMFWYRQQPGQSLTLIATANQGSEATYESGFVIDKFPISRPNLTFSTLTVSNMSPEDSSIYLCSVEERTGGHEKLFFGSGTQLSVL.

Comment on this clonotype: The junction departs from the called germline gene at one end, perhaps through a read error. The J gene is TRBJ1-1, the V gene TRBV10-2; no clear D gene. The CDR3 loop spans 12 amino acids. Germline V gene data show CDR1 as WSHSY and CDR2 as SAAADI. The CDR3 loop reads CASGRLNTEAFF. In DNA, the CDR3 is TGTGCCAGCGGCCGCCTCAACACTGAAGCTTTCTTT.

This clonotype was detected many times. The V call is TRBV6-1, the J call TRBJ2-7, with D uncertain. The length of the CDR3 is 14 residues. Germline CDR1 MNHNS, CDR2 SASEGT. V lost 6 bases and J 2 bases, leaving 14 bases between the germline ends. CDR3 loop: CASRTTPTTYEQYF. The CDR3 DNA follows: TGTGCCAGCAGAACGACTCCAACAACCTACGAGCAGTACTTC.

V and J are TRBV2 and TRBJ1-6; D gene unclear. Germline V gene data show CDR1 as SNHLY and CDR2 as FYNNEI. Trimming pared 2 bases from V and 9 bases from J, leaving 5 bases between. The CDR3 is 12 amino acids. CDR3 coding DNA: TGTGCCAGCAGTGAACACCTTTCACCCCTCCACTTT. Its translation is CASSEHLSPLHF.

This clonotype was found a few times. The CDR3: CASRGRDLWNTIYF. As DNA, the CDR3 is TGTGCCAGCAGGGGCCGCGATCTATGGAACACCATATATTTT. The chain couples TRBV28 to TRBJ1-3; D is unresolved. The CDR3 spans 14 residues. Germline V gene data show CDR1 as MDHEN and CDR2 as SYDVKM. V was pared by 6 bases and J by 7 bases, with 16 bases between. Supplemented by reference TRBV28 and TRBJ1-3, the full variable domain reads DVKVTQSSRYLVKRTGEKVFLECVQDMDHENMFWYRQDPGLGLRLIYFSYDVKMKEKGDIPEGYSVSREKKERFSLILESASTNQTSMYLCASRGRDLWNTIYFGEGSWLTVV.

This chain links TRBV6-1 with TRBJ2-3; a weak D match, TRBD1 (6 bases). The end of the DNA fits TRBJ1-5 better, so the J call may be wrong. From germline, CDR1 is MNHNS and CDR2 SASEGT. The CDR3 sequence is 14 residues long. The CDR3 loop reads CASSPLAGADTQHF. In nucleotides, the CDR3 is TGTGCCAGCAGTCCCCTAGCGGGGGCAGATACGCAGCATTTT.

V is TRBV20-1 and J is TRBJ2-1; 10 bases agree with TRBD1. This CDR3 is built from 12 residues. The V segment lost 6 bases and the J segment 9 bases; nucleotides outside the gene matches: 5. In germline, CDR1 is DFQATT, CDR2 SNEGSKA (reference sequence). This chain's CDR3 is CSAGQGRVEQFF. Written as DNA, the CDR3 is TGCAGTGCGGGACAGGGGAGGGTTGAGCAGTTCTTC.

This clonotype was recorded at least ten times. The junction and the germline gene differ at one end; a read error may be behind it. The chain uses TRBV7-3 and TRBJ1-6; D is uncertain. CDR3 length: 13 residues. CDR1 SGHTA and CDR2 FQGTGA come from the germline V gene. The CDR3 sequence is CASSITSESPLHF. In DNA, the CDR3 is TGTGCCAGCAGCATAACCTCCGAGTCACCCCTCCACTTT.

This CDR3 reads CASRSPQGQGVYGYTF. The DNA of the CDR3 is TGTGCCAGCAGATCACCCCAGGGACAGGGGGTCTATGGCTACACCTTC. The chain couples TRBV2 to TRBJ1-2, with 11 bases lining up with TRBD1. Looked up from germline, CDR1 is SNHLY and CDR2 is FYNNEI. CDR3 length: 16 residues. The V gene end was trimmed by 6 bases and the J gene end by 4 bases; junction bases not matched to a gene: 10.

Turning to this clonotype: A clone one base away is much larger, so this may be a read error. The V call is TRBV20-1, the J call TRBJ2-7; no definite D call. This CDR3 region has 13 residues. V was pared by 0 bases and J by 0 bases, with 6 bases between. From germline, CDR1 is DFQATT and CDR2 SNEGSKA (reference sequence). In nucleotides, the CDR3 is TGCAGTGCTAGAGAGCGGACCTCCTACGAGCAGTACGTC. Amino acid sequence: CSARERTSYEQYV.

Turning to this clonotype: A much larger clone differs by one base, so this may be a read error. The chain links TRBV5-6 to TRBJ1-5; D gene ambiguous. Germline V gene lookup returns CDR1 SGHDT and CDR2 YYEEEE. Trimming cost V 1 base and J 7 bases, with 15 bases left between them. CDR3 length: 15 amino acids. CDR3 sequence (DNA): TGTGCCAGCAGCTTGATGGAGCCAGGAGGACAGCCCCAGCATTTT. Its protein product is CASSLMEPGGQPQHF.

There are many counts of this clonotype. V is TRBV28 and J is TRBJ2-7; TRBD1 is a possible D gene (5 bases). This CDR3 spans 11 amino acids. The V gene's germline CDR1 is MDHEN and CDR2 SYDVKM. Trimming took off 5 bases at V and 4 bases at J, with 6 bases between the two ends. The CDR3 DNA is TGTGCCAGCAGTAGGGGATACGAGCAGTACTTC. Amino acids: CASSRGYEQYF.

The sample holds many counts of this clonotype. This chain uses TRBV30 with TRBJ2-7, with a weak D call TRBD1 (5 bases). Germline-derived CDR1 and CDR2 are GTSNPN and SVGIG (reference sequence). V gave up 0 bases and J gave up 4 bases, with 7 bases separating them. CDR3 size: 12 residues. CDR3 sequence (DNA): TGTGCCTGGAGTGTCCAGGGTTACGAGCAGTACTTC. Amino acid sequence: CAWSVQGYEQYF.

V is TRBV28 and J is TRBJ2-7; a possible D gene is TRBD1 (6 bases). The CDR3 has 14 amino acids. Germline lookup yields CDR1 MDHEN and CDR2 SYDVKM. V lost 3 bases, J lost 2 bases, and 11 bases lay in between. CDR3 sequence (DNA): TGTGCCAGCAGTTTTCTAAGGGGGACCTACGAGCAGTACTTC. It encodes CASSFLRGTYEQYF.

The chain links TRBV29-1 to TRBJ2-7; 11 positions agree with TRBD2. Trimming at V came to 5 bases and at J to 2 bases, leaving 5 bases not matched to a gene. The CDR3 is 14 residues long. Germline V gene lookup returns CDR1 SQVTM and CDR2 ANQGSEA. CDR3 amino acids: CSVFTSGRTYEQYF. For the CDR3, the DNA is TGCAGCGTTTTTACTAGCGGGAGAACCTACGAGCAGTACTTC.

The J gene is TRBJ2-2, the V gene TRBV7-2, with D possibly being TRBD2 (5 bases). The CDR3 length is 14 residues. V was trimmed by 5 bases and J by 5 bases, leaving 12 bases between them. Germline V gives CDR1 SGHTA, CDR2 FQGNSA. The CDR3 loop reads CASSPDSSTGELFF. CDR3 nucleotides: TGTGCCAGCAGCCCGGACTCTTCGACCGGGGAGCTGTTTTTT.

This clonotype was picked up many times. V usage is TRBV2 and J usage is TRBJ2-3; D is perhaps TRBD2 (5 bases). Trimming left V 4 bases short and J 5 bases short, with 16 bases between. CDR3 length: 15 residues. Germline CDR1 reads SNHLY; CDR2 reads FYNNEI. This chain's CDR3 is CASSVLSGGVDTQYF. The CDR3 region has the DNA TGTGCCAGCAGTGTTCTCAGCGGAGGTGTAGATACGCAGTATTTT.

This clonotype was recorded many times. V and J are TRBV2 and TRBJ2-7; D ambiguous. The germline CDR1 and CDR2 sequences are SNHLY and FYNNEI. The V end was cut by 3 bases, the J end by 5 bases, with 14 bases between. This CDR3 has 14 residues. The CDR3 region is CASSDRLGRNEQYF. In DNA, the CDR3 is TGTGCCAGCAGTGATAGGCTAGGAAGAAACGAGCAGTACTTC.

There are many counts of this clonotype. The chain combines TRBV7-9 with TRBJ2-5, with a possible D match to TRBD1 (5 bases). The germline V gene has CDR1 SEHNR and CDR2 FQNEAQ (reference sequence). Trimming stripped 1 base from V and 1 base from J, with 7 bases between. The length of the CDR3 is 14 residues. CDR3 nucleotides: TGTGCCAGCAGCTTAGTTACAGGCCAAGAGACCCAGTACTTC. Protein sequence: CASSLVTGQETQYF.

The CDR3 DNA follows: TGTGCCAGCAGTTCGCTCGAGACAGGGGGGGTGAAAGAGACCCAGTACTTC. This codes for CASSSLETGGVKETQYF. The chain links TRBV27 to TRBJ2-5; 9 bases fit TRBD1. Trimming cost V 4 bases and J 3 bases; bases outside gene matches: 12. This CDR3 has 17 residues. The germline gives CDR1 MNHEY, CDR2 SMNVEV (reference sequence).

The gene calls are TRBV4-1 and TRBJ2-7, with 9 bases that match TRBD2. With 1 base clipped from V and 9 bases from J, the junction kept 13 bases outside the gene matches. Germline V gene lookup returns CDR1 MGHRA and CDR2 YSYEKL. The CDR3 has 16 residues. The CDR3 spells CASSQVGTGAGGAQYF. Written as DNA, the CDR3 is TGCGCCAGCAGCCAAGTGGGGACGGGAGCGGGAGGCGCGCAGTACTTC.

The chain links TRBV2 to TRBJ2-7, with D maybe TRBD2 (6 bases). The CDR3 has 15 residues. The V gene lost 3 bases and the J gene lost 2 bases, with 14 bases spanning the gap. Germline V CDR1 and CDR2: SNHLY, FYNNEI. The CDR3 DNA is TGTGCCAGCAGTGAGGGCGGCGGGAATACCTACGAGCAGTACTTC. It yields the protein CASSEGGGNTYEQYF. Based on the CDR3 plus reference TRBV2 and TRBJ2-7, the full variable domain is EPEVTQTPSHQVTQMGQEVILRCVPISNHLYFYWYRQILGQKVEFLVSFYNNEISEKSEIFDDQFSVERPDGSNFTLKIRSTKLEDSAMYFCASSEGGGNTYEQYFGPGTRLTVT.

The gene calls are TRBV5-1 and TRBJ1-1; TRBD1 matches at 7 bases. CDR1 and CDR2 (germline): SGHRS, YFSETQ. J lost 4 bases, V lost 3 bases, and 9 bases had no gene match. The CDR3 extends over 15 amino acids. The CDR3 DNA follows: TGCGCCAGCAGCTCGCAGGGGGAAGTAAGCACTGAAGCTTTCTTT. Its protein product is CASSSQGEVSTEAFF.

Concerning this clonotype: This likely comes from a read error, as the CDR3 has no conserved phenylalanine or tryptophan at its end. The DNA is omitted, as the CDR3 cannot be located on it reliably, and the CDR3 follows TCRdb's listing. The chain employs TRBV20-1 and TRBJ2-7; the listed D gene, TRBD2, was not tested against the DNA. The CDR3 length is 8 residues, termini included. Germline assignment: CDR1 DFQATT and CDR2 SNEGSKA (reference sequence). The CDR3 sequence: CSGLAGGP.

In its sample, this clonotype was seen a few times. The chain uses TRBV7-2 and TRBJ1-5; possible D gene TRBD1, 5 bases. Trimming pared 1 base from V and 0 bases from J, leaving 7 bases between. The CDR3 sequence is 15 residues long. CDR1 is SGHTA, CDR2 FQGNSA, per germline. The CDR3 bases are TGTGCCAGCAGCTTAGGGACAAGTAGCAATCAGCCCCAGCATTTT. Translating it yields CASSLGTSSNQPQHF.

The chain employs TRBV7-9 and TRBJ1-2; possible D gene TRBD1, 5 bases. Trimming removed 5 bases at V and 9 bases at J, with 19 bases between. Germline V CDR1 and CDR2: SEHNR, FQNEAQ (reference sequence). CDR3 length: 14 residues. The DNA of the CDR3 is TGTGCCAGCAGCGCCAACGGCGGTTGGACACGCTACACCTTC. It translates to CASSANGGWTRYTF.

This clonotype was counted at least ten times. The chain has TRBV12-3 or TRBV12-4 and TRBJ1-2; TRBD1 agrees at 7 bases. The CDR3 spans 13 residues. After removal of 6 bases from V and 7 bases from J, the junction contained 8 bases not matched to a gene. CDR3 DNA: TGTGCCAGCAGCCCTGACAGGGTGGGTGGCTACACCTTC. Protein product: CASSPDRVGGYTF.

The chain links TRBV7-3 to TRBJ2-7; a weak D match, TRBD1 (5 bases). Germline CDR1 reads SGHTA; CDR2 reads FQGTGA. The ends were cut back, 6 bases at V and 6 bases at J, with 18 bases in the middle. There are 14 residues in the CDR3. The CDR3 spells CASSPGQAPSEQYF. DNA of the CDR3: TGTGCCAGCAGTCCAGGGCAGGCCCCGTCCGAGCAGTACTTC.

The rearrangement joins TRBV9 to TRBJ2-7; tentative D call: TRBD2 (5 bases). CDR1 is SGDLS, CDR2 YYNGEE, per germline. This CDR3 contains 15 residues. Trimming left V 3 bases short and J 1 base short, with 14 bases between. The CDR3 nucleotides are TGTGCCAGCAGCGCAGCGGCCCCCGCGTCCTACGAGCAGTACTTC. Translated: CASSAAAPASYEQYF.

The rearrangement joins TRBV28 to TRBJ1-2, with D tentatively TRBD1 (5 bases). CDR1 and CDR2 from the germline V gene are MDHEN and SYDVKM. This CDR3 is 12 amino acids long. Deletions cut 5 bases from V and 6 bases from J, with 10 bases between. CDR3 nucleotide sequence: TGTGCCAGCAGTCTAACGGGGGATGGCTACACCTTC. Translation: CASSLTGDGYTF.